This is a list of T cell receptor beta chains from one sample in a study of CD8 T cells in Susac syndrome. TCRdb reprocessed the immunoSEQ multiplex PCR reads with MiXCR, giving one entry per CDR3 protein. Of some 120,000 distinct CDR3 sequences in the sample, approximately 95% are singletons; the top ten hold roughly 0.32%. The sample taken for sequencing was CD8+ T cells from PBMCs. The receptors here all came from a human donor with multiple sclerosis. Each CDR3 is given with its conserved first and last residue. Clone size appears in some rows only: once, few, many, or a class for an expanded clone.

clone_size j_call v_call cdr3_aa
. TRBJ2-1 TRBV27 CASSLFQPGNNEQFF
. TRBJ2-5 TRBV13 CASSRSGGATVETQYF
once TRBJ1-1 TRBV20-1 CSARDGSNDGFF
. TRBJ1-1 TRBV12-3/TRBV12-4 CASSLAGGNTEAFF
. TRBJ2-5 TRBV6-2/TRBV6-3 CASSRWATDRAQETQYF
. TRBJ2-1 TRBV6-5 CASSYTDSSSYNEQFF
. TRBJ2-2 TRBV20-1 CSASSRRSRDGELFF
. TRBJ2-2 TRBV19 CASSRAAFAGELFF
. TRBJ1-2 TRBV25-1 CASSEGHYGYTF
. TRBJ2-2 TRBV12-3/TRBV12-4 CASSFRPANTGELFF
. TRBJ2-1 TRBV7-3 CASSSVAGTGVDEQFF
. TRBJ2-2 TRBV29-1 CSATVGSLANTGELFF
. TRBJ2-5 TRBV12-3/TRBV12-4 CASRATVRETQYF
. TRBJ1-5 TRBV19 CASSIGRGNQPQHF
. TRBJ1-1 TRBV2 CASSRGGRNTEAFF
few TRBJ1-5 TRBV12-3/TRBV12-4 CASSFRGRNQPQHF
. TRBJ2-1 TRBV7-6 CASSPLAGSSSYNEQFF
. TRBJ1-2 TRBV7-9 CASSQPTPQDGRYGYTF
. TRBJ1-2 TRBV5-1 CASGAWDSGGMRYTF
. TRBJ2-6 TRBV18 CASVVVHRSGANVLTF
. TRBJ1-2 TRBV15 CATSRQGSGYTF
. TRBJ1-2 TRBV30 CAWRRPPQDGYTF
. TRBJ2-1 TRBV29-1 CSVDFAGDFHNEQFF
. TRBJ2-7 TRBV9 CASSVGHQGPYEQYF
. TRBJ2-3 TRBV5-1 CASRTQGQRSDTQYF
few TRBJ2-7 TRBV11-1 CASSPPRGTEFYEQYF
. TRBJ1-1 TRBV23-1 CASTLGRNTEAFF
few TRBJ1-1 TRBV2 CASSQGLNTEAFF
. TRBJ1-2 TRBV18 CASSPGPGLNGYTF
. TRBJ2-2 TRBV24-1 CATSDYDSTTGELFF
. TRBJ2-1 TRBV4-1 CATSWGENEQFF
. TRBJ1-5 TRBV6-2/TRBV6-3 CASSYSGAGGQPQHF
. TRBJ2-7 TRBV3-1 CASSQDGVAGDYEQYF
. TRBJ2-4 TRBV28 CASSSDREAKNIQYF
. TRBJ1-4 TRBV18 CASSSDRDREKLFF
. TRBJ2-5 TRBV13 CAGSKGQAPAMYF
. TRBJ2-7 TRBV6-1 CASIPGTGPYEQYF
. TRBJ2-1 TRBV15 CATSRGATSGGYNEQFF
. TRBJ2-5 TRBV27 CASSGDFTGVLAGGETQYF
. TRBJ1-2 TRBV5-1 CASSRQGASYGYTF
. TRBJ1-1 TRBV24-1 CATSEAWDTEAFF
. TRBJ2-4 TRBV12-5 CASGLAPRSGKNIQYF
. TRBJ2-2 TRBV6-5 CASSYATGELFF
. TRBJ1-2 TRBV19 CASIQTDYNYGYTF
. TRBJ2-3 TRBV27 CASSPTGRGDTQYF
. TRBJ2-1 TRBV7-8 CASSLGPPWIF
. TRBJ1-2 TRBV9 CASSPGDYPGGYTF
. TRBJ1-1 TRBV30 CAWSLGQGDTEAFF
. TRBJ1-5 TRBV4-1 CASSSRGLDNQPQHF
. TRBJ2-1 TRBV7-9 CASSKTGAAYNEQFF
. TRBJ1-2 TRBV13 CASSSDGQGATFYGYTF
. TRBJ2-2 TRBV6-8 CASSSAVISGSFHTGELFF
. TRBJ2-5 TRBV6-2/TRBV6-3 CASSAVVAGVGETQYF
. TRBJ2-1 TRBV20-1 CSAKYGEQFF
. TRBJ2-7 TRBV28 CASSTNPVGTSGGDYEQYF
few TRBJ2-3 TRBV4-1 CASSHPGTGGENTDTQYF